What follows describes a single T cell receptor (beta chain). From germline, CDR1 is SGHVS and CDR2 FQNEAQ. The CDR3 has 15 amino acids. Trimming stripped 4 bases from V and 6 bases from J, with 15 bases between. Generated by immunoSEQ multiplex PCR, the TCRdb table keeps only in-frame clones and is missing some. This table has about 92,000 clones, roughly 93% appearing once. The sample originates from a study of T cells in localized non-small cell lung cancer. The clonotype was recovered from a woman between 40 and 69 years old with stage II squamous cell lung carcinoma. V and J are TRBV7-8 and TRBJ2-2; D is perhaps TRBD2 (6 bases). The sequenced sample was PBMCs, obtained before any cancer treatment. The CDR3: CASSSLRTNPGELFF. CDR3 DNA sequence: TGTGCCAGCAGCTCCCTACGGACTAACCCCGGGGAGCTGTTTTTT.